The rows below give T cell receptor beta chains drawn from one sample of a study of T cells in Graves' hyperthyroidism and ophthalmopathy. TCRdb independently ran MiXCR on the multiplex PCR reads; one entry per CDR3 protein. The repertoire holds about 400,000 distinct CDR3 sequences, with roughly 14% as singletons. The sequenced material came from blood. All receptors derive from a woman younger than 30 with Graves' hyperthyroidism. CDR3s include the opening cysteine and the closing phenylalanine or tryptophan. A D gene is named only where the DNA matches it firmly. A row's size may be missing; if present it is once, few, many or a size class.

V gene	clone size	D gene	J gene	CDR3 protein	CDR3 DNA
TRBV15	many	TRBD1	TRBJ1-1	CATSFRQGLNTEAFF	TGTGCCACCAGCTTCCGACAGGGGCTAAACACTGAAGCTTTCTTT
TRBV18	few	-	TRBJ1-3	CASSPDGNSGNTIYF	TGTGCCAGCTCCCCGGACGGGAACTCTGGAAACACCATATATTTT
TRBV7-9	many	-	TRBJ2-1	CASSLVVAFEQFF	TGTGCCAGCAGCTTAGTGGTAGCCTTCGAGCAGTTCTTC
TRBV18	-	-	TRBJ1-1	CASGQHTEAFF	TGTGCCAGTGGACAACACACTGAAGCTTTCTTT
TRBV6-1	many	-	TRBJ2-1	CASRPLLPGMGEQFF	TGTGCCAGCAGACCTCTCCTTCCAGGGATGGGTGAGCAGTTCTTC
TRBV7-9	many	-	TRBJ2-2	CASSFLGANTGELFF	TGTGCCAGCAGCTTTTTAGGGGCGAACACCGGGGAGCTGTTTTTT
TRBV19	-	-	TRBJ1-2	CASSQGRYGYTF	TGTGCCAGTAGTCAGGGGCGCTATGGCTACACCTTC
TRBV6-1	few	-	TRBJ1-4	CASSSDRITNEKLFF	TGTGCCAGCAGTTCCGACAGGATTACTAATGAAAAACTGTTTTTT
TRBV3-1	many	-	TRBJ1-5	CASSQDLWQPQHF	TGTGCTAGCAGCCAAGATCTCTGGCAGCCCCAGCATTTT
TRBV27	many	-	TRBJ2-3	CASSSPNRASQDTQYF	TGTGCCAGCAGTTCCCCGAACAGGGCCTCCCAGGATACGCAGTATTTT